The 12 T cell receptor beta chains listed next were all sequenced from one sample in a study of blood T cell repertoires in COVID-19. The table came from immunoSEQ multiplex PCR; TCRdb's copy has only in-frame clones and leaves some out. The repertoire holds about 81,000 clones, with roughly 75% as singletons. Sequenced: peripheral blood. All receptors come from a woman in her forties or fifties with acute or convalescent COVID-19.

This CDR3 is CASSYLAGPTDTQYF. Written as DNA, the CDR3 is TGTGCCAGCAGTTACCTAGCGGGCCCCACAGATACGCAGTATTTT. V gene TRBV6-5 combines with J gene TRBJ2-3; TRBD2 matches 8 bases. The J segment lost 2 bases and the V segment lost 2 bases, leaving 3 bases of the junction unmatched. The CDR3 consists of 15 residues. Germline CDR1 and CDR2: MNHEY and SVGAGI.

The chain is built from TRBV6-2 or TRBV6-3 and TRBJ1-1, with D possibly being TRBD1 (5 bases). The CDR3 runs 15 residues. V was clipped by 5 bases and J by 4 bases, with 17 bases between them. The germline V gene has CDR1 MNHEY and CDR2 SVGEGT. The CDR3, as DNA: TGTGCCAGCAGTAGGTGGACCGGGGGGTCCACTGAAGCTTTCTTT. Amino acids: CASSRWTGGSTEAFF.

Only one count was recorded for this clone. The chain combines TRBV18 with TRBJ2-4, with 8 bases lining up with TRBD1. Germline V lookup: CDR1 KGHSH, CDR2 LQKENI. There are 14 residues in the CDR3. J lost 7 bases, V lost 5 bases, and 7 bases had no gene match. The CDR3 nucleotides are TGTGCCAGCTCAGCTCAGGGGGCGTTTAACATTCAGTACTTC. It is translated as CASSAQGAFNIQYF.

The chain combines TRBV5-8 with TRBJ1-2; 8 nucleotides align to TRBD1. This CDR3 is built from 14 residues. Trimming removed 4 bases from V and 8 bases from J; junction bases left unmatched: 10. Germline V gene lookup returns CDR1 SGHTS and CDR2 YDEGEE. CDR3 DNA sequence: TGTGCCAGCAGCCTGGGACAGGTCGCCGCGGGCTACACCTTC. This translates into CASSLGQVAAGYTF.

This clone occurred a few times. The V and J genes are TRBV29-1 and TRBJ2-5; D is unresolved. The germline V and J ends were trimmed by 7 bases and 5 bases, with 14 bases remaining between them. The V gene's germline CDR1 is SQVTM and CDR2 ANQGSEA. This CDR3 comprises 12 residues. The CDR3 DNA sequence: TGCAGCGCAGGCCCCCTCGGGGAGACCCAGTACTTC. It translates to CSAGPLGETQYF.

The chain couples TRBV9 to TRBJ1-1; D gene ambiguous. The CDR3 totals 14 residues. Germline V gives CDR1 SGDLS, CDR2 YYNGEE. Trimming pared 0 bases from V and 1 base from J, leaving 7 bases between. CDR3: CASSVEAGNTEAFF. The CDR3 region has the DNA TGTGCCAGCAGCGTAGAAGCGGGGAACACTGAAGCTTTCTTT.

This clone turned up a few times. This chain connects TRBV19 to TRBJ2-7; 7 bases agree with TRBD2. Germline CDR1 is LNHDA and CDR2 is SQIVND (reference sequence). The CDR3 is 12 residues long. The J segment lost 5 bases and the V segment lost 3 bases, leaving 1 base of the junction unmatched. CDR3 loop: CASSMGLNEQYF. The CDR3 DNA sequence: TGTGCCAGTAGTATGGGACTAAACGAGCAGTACTTC.

Here the CDR3 DNA reads TGTGCCAGCAGTCCCACTAGCGGGGGCCCGTCCTACGAGCAGTACTTC. Protein sequence: CASSPTSGGPSYEQYF. V is TRBV28 and J is TRBJ2-7; 11 nucleotides agree with TRBD2. CDR3 length: 16 amino acids. V shed 5 bases, J shed 1 base, and the junction held 7 bases outside the gene matches. CDR1 MDHEN and CDR2 SYDVKM come from the germline V gene.

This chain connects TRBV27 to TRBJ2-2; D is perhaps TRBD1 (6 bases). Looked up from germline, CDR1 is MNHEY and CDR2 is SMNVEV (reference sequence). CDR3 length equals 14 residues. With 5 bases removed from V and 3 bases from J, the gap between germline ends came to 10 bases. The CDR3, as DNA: TGTGCCAGCAGTACAGGGCCTCACACCGGGGAGCTGTTTTTT. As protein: CASSTGPHTGELFF.

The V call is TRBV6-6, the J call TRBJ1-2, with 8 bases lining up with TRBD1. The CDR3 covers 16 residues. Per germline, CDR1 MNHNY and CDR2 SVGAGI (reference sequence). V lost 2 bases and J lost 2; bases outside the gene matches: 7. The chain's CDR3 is CASSYPQRTGNYGYTF. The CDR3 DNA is TGTGCCAGCAGTTACCCTCAACGGACAGGGAACTATGGCTACACCTTC.

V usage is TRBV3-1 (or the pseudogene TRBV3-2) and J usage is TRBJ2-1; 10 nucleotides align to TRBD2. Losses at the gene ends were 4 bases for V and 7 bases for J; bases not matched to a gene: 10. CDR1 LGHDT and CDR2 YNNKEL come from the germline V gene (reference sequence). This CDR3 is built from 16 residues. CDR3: CASSPLSGGRGNEQFF. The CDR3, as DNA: TGTGCCAGCAGCCCCCTTAGCGGGGGGCGAGGGAATGAGCAGTTCTTC.

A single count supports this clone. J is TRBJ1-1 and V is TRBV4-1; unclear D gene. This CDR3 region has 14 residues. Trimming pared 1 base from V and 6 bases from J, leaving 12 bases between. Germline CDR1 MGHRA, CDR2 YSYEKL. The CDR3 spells CASSQALILPEAFF. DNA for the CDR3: TGCGCCAGCAGCCAAGCACTGATACTCCCTGAAGCTTTCTTT.